Listed here are 28 T cell receptor beta chains from one sample, sequenced in a study of molecular identifiers for immune sequencing clone quantification. TCRdb re-derived calls from the PCR reads in MiXCR, one entry per CDR3 protein. This sample has 400,000 to 600,000 distinct CDR3 sequences, with about 25% found just once. Sequenced input: naive CD8+ T cells from blood, with Jurkat cell RNA spiked in. The subset here: FACS-sorted CD8+CD4-CCR7+CD45RA+ naive T cells. The receptors come from a human donor in good health. Some libraries in this study had Jurkat cell RNA spiked in.

The chain is built from TRBV6-6 and TRBJ2-1; 8 nucleotides line up with TRBD1. The CDR3 totals 12 residues. V was clipped by 6 bases and J by 8 bases; unmatched bases: 3. Per the germline V gene, CDR1 is MNHNY and CDR2 is SVGAGI (reference sequence). In DNA, the CDR3 is TGTGCCAGCAGGACAGGGGTGGATGAGCAGTTCTTC. Residues: CASRTGVDEQFF.

Concerning this clonotype itself: Relative to the germline gene, one junction end is altered; a read error may explain this. The V gene is TRBV19, the J gene TRBJ1-2, with 7 bases matching TRBD1. The CDR3 is 14 residues long. The germline gives CDR1 LNHDA, CDR2 SQIVND (reference sequence). DNA for the CDR3: TGTGCCAGTGGTATTTTAAGGACAGGCTATGGCTACACCTTC. This sequence encodes CASGILRTGYGYTF.

The table lists this clonotype with a few counts. Sequence at one end of the junction differs from germline and may be a read error. The V and J genes are TRBV7-8 and TRBJ2-1, with D possibly matching TRBD2 (5 bases). The germline V gene encodes CDR1 SGHVS and CDR2 FQNEAQ. The CDR3 sequence is 15 residues long. For the CDR3, the DNA is TGTGCCGGCAGCTTAGCGCCCCACCGCTACAATGAGCAGTTCTTC. Encoded protein: CAGSLAPHRYNEQFF.

The table lists this clonotype with many counts. This chain joins TRBV7-8 and TRBJ1-5; D uncertain. The CDR3 spans 19 residues. V gave up 1 base and J gave up 6 bases, with 25 bases separating them. The germline V gene has CDR1 SGHVS and CDR2 FQNEAQ. CDR3: CASSLVPRANRVGRQPQHF. In DNA, the CDR3 is TGTGCCAGCAGCTTAGTGCCGCGAGCCAACAGAGTGGGTCGTCAGCCCCAGCATTTT.

This clonotype appeared a single time. This clone may be a read error of a much larger clone one base away. The chain has TRBV6-5 and TRBJ2-5; tentatively, D is TRBD2 (6 bases). Germline lookup yields CDR1 MNHEY and CDR2 SVGAGI. The CDR3 runs 14 residues. The CDR3 here is CASSYLGRQEPQYF. The CDR3, as DNA: TGTGCCAGCAGTTACTTGGGGAGGCAAGAGCCCCAGTACTTC.

V and J are TRBV4-3 and TRBJ2-3; D possibly corresponds to TRBD2 (6 bases). V was shortened by 4 bases and J by 4 bases, with 12 bases between the two germline ends. Germline values: CDR1 LGHNA, CDR2 YSLEER. The CDR3 has 14 amino acids. This chain's CDR3 is CASSPGLSADTQYF. The CDR3 bases are TGCGCCAGCAGCCCGGGACTTAGCGCAGATACGCAGTATTTT.

The rearrangement uses TRBV5-6 and TRBJ2-3, with TRBD1 identical over 9 bases. Germline V CDR1 and CDR2: SGHDT, YYEEEE. Trimming took 3 bases from V and 0 from J; bases not matched to a gene: 5. There are 16 residues in the CDR3. The CDR3 here is CASSWATGGSTDTQYF. The CDR3 bases are TGTGCCAGCAGCTGGGCGACAGGGGGAAGCACAGATACGCAGTATTTT.

This clonotype appeared many times. The chain joins TRBV7-9 to TRBJ2-6, with D hard to call. Trimming shortened V by 4 bases and J by 5 bases, and 6 bases separated the two germline ends. The CDR3 covers 13 residues. Germline V gene lookup returns CDR1 SEHNR and CDR2 FQNEAQ (reference sequence). CDR3 nucleotides: TGTGCCAGCAGCTCTGGCTGGGCCAACGTCCTGACTTTC. Translating gives CASSSGWANVLTF.

In regard to this clonotype: A read error is possible here, since a much larger clone lies one base away. This chain links TRBV28 with TRBJ2-3, with D possibly being TRBD1 or TRBD2 (6 bases each). The CDR3 has 17 amino acids. The V gene's germline CDR1 is MDHEN and CDR2 SYDVKM. In DNA, the CDR3 is TGTGCCAGCAAGGTTATGGGTGAGGGGGGCAGAACAGATACGCGGTATTTT. Translating gives CASKVMGEGGRTDTRYF.

This chain joins TRBV5-6 and TRBJ1-1; D is ambiguous. Germline V lookup: CDR1 SGHDT, CDR2 YYEEEE. The CDR3 has 15 residues. The V end lost 1 base, the J end lost 1 base, and 11 bases lay between the germline ends. Here the CDR3 reads CASSLNGAGNTEAFF. The DNA for the CDR3 is TGTGCCAGCAGCTTGAATGGCGCAGGGAACACTGAAGCTTTCTTT.

The sample holds many counts of this clonotype. V usage is TRBV2 and J usage is TRBJ2-3, with 7 bases lining up with TRBD1. From germline, CDR1 is SNHLY and CDR2 FYNNEI. CDR3 length equals 16 residues. Trimming took 4 bases from V and 4 from J; bases not matched to a gene: 11. The CDR3 loop is CASSVQGQGVSDTQYF. CDR3 sequence (DNA): TGTGCCAGCAGTGTCCAGGGGCAGGGGGTTTCAGATACGCAGTATTTT.

This clonotype appeared a few times. The rearrangement joins TRBV3-1 to TRBJ2-5; D perhaps matches TRBD1 (5 bases). This CDR3 contains 15 residues. The V gene's germline CDR1 is LGHDT and CDR2 YNNKEL (reference sequence). Trimming left V 0 bases short and J 5 bases short, with 13 bases between. The CDR3 sequence is CASSQERRAGETQYF. The CDR3 DNA follows: TGTGCCAGCAGCCAAGAAAGACGGGCAGGGGAGACCCAGTACTTC.

This clonotype was seen repeatedly, ten times or more. This rearrangement joins TRBV18 to TRBJ2-3, with D unresolved. Trimming shortened V by 0 bases and J by 7 bases, and 14 bases separated the two germline ends. The CDR3 contains 15 residues. Looked up from germline, CDR1 is KGHSH and CDR2 is LQKENI. The CDR3: CASSPPPSWGYTQYF. The CDR3 bases are TGTGCCAGCTCACCACCCCCCTCTTGGGGTTATACGCAGTATTTT.

This clonotype was seen a few times. The chain is built from TRBV3-1 and TRBJ2-7, with D uncertain. The CDR3 is 14 amino acids. In germline, CDR1 is LGHDT, CDR2 YNNKEL (reference sequence). Between the trimmed V and J ends, which lost 4 bases and 2 bases, there was a span of 12 bases. CDR3 region: CASSPDTNPYEQYF. The DNA of the CDR3 is TGTGCCAGCAGCCCTGACACAAACCCCTACGAGCAGTACTTC.

V is TRBV7-9 and J is TRBJ1-1; no definite D call. The CDR3 consists of 10 residues. Trimming left V 5 bases short and J 8 bases short, with 6 bases between. Germline CDR1 is SEHNR and CDR2 is FQNEAQ (reference sequence). The CDR3 loop reads CASSRGEAFF. The CDR3 DNA is TGTGCCAGCAGCCGGGGAGAAGCTTTCTTT.

This rearrangement joins TRBV27 to TRBJ1-3; D is unclear. V shed 8 bases and J shed 4 bases, with 12 bases lying between them. This CDR3 region has 13 residues. CDR1 MNHEY and CDR2 SMNVEV come from the germline V gene (reference sequence). The CDR3 spells CASYNPSGNTIYF. In DNA form, the CDR3 reads TGTGCCAGCTACAACCCTTCGGGAAACACCATATATTTT.

This clonotype appeared once. One end of the junction fails to match germline, which may point to a read error. The chain joins TRBV19 to TRBJ2-3; 12 bases are a match to TRBD2. Germline V gene data show CDR1 as LNHDA and CDR2 as SQIVND (reference sequence). The CDR3 is 20 amino acids. As DNA, the CDR3 is TGTGCCAGTAGTATAGATACCCGAGAGACTAGCGGGGGCATCACAGATAGGCAGTATTTT. Amino acid sequence: CASSIDTRETSGGITDRQYF.

This clonotype was detected a few times. The chain couples TRBV11-2 to TRBJ2-3; possible D gene TRBD2, 5 bases. Germline-derived CDR1 and CDR2 are SGHAT and FQNNGV. CDR3 size: 14 residues. Trimming took off 0 bases at V and 6 bases at J, with 10 bases between the two ends. The CDR3 DNA is TGTGCCAGCAGCTTAGATGCTAGCCCGGATACGCAGTATTTT. It translates to CASSLDASPDTQYF.

The chain combines TRBV19 with TRBJ2-7; TRBD1 aligns across 10 bases. The CDR3 is 15 amino acids. Germline-derived CDR1 and CDR2 are LNHDA and SQIVND (reference sequence). The V segment lost 8 bases and the J segment 2 bases; nucleotides outside the gene matches: 9. The CDR3 bases are TGTGCCAGTGCAATCGGGACAGGGGCAACCTACGAGCAGTACTTC. Translation: CASAIGTGATYEQYF.

This clonotype was detected ten times or more. V gene TRBV6-5 combines with J gene TRBJ2-7, with 7 bases identical to TRBD1. The germline CDR1 and CDR2 sequences are MNHEY and SVGAGI. Trimming cost V 10 bases and J 3 bases; bases outside gene matches: 9. The CDR3 sequence is 13 residues long. The CDR3 protein is CATNYRGHYEQYF. The CDR3 nucleotides are TGTGCCACCAACTACAGGGGACACTACGAGCAGTACTTC.

This clonotype showed up many times. The chain uses TRBV10-3 and TRBJ2-7; D remains ambiguous. CDR1 ENHRY and CDR2 SYGVKD come from the germline V gene. The length of the CDR3 is 13 residues. The V end was cut by 8 bases, the J end by 2 bases, with 13 bases between. CDR3 DNA sequence: TGTGCCATCGCCTTGGACGGAACCTACGAGCAGTACTTC. Its translation: CAIALDGTYEQYF.

The chain uses TRBV7-3 and TRBJ2-1, with a weak D call TRBD2 (6 bases). There are 15 residues in the CDR3. Germline-derived CDR1 and CDR2 are SGHTA and FQGTGA. The V end lost 4 bases, the J end lost 2 bases, and 12 bases lay between the germline ends. The CDR3 coding sequence is TGTGCCAGCAGCTCTGGAGGGAGTGCCTACAATGAGCAGTTCTTC. It codes for CASSSGGSAYNEQFF.

Remarks on this clonotype: Since a much larger clone is just one base distant, this may be a read error. V usage is TRBV28 and J usage is TRBJ2-7; weak D call: TRBD2 (5 bases). This CDR3 region has 13 residues. Germline assignment: CDR1 MDHEN and CDR2 SYDVKM. The CDR3 DNA is TGTGCCAGCAGTTTCGGAGGCACCTACGAGCGGTACTTC. Translated: CASSFGGTYERYF.

This clonotype was found many times. The CDR3 loop is CASSYSGTPLELFF. The CDR3 DNA is TGTGCCAGCAGTTACTCGGGGACCCCGTTGGAGCTGTTTTTT. The chain couples TRBV6-2 or TRBV6-3 to TRBJ2-2; D assignment may be TRBD1 or TRBD2 (5 bases each). Germline values: CDR1 MNHEY, CDR2 SVGEGT. Trimming took 0 bases from V and 10 from J, leaving 12 bases between them. The CDR3 has 14 residues.

This clonotype was seen a few times. This chain joins TRBV12-3 or TRBV12-4 and TRBJ1-2, with D unclear. V was cut by 5 bases and J by 7 bases, with 14 bases left in between. The CDR3 is made up of 13 amino acids. Here the CDR3 DNA reads TGTGCCAGCAGTCCCACATCACGGGGTGGCTACACCTTC. Translation gives CASSPTSRGGYTF.

The chain couples TRBV7-6 to TRBJ2-7; possibly TRBD1 or TRBD2 for D (6 bases each). CDR3 length: 14 amino acids. V was cut by 5 bases and J by 3 bases, with 14 bases left in between. Germline-derived CDR1 and CDR2 are SGHVS and FNYEAQ. The DNA for the CDR3 is TGTGCCAGCAGCCCCCCACAGGGAGGCTACGAGCAGTACTTC. It translates to CASSPPQGGYEQYF.

This clonotype was seen only a few times. This chain links TRBV28 with TRBJ1-4; D not certain. The CDR3 sequence is 13 residues long. Germline V gene lookup returns CDR1 MDHEN and CDR2 SYDVKM. V was cut by 6 bases and J by 5 bases, with 10 bases left in between. The CDR3 spells CASSGEENEKLFF. CDR3 nucleotide sequence: TGTGCCAGCAGCGGGGAGGAGAATGAAAAACTGTTTTTT.

This clonotype was found many times. The V gene is TRBV28, the J gene TRBJ1-1; D possibly corresponds to TRBD1 (5 bases). Germline V gene lookup returns CDR1 MDHEN and CDR2 SYDVKM. Trimming took off 4 bases at V and 5 bases at J, with 11 bases between the two ends. This CDR3 is built from 13 residues. The CDR3 region is CASSWGEGTEAFF. CDR3 DNA sequence: TGTGCCAGCAGTTGGGGGGAGGGGACTGAAGCTTTCTTT.